This is a list of T cell receptor beta chains from one sample in a study of identical twins. TCRdb ran MiXCR on the 5' RACE reads and lists one entry per CDR3 protein. This sample has 750,000 to 950,000 distinct CDR3 sequences, with approximately 13% found just once. This sample also appeared in a second study, on yellow fever vaccine responses in identical twins.

Sequenced: PBMCs. The source is a woman aged 18-29 years in good health. Both conserved end residues are part of each CDR3. Each record gives: J gene, V gene, CDR3 protein.

J gene: TRBJ1-1; V gene: TRBV6-1; CDR3 protein: CASQTKVGTEAFF
J gene: TRBJ1-1; V gene: TRBV11-2; CDR3 protein: CASSLEWGQAFF
J gene: TRBJ2-1; V gene: TRBV13; CDR3 protein: CASSLGGQIKFF
J gene: TRBJ2-3; V gene: TRBV7-9; CDR3 protein: CASSLVRGGNGVDTQYF
J gene: TRBJ1-1; V gene: TRBV2; CDR3 protein: CASQGTGGANTEAFF
J gene: TRBJ2-1; V gene: TRBV14; CDR3 protein: CASSQARTGVLGEQFF
J gene: TRBJ1-4; V gene: TRBV20-1; CDR3 protein: CSARDRGGTVNEKLFF
J gene: TRBJ2-1; V gene: TRBV3-1; CDR3 protein: CASSQTPGQGKGEQFF
J gene: TRBJ1-5; V gene: TRBV28; CDR3 protein: CASSPPGQSNQPQHF
J gene: TRBJ2-2; V gene: TRBV3-1; CDR3 protein: CASSQFGGRGNTGELFF
J gene: TRBJ2-5; V gene: TRBV7-8; CDR3 protein: CASEVSGSLLETQYF
J gene: TRBJ2-2; V gene: TRBV20-1; CDR3 protein: CSARGQANTGELFF
J gene: TRBJ1-1; V gene: TRBV20-1; CDR3 protein: CSAMTLRGTEAFF
J gene: TRBJ1-2; V gene: TRBV12-3/TRBV12-4; CDR3 protein: CASSWAEGHYGYTF
J gene: TRBJ2-3; V gene: TRBV5-1; CDR3 protein: CASSLVLAGAKDTQYF
J gene: TRBJ1-6; V gene: TRBV6-5; CDR3 protein: CASSYGGSPLHF
J gene: TRBJ2-5; V gene: TRBV7-2; CDR3 protein: CASSLAGQQIKETQCF
J gene: TRBJ2-7; V gene: TRBV2; CDR3 protein: CASSKSGTVYEQYF
J gene: TRBJ2-5; V gene: TRBV12-3/TRBV12-4; CDR3 protein: CASSLWAQERETQYF
J gene: TRBJ2-1; V gene: TRBV27; CDR3 protein: CASSLLSGGNEQFF
J gene: TRBJ2-4; V gene: TRBV2; CDR3 protein: CASSEWQIQYF
J gene: TRBJ2-3; V gene: TRBV7-2; CDR3 protein: CASSHSRDTQYF
J gene: TRBJ2-3; V gene: TRBV7-9; CDR3 protein: CASSPKAGSTDTQYF
J gene: TRBJ2-1; V gene: TRBV21-1; CDR3 protein: CASRGDGSGRAYNEQFF
J gene: TRBJ2-1; V gene: TRBV3-1; CDR3 protein: CASSQLAGPLGEQFF
J gene: TRBJ2-3; V gene: TRBV6-5; CDR3 protein: CASSYSVGTADTQYF
J gene: TRBJ2-4; V gene: TRBV20-1; CDR3 protein: CSAQRLAGNIQYF